This T cell receptor (beta chain) was captured in a study of T cell responses to AZD1222 COVID-19 vaccine. About the research overall: Pooling was applied to second doses at about 4 or about 12 weeks. Study-wide findings and caveats: Targeting of unmutated variant regions was reportedly seen in nearly half of spike-specific TCRs. AZD1222 recipients seropositive at baseline numbered only five to seven. Every sample of the repertoires postdated the peak T cell response.

TCRdb keeps only in-frame clones here, not all; method: immunoSEQ multiplex PCR. The sample holds roughly 100,000 clones, roughly 90% seen once. For this clone: Antigen unknown.

Germline CDR1 SGHTA, CDR2 FQGNSA. The length of the CDR3 is 15 residues. V gave up 5 bases and J gave up 5 bases; unmatched junction bases: 8. The chain employs TRBV7-2 and TRBJ2-7; 11 nucleotides agree with TRBD2. This TCR came from an adult in good health. The sample here was peripheral blood, taken on day 0 of AZD1222 vaccination. The CDR3 DNA sequence: TGTGCCAGCAGCCTACCTAGCGGGAGGACAAACGAGCAGTACTTC. It translates to CASSLPSGRTNEQYF.